This T cell receptor beta chain was observed in a study of cytomegalovirus exposure and HLA in healthy donors. PCR used 60 Vbeta primers and 13 Jbeta primers. Authors' processing steps: In a later analysis, of 80 million to 90 million unique beta chains, about 12 million appeared in at least two donors. The data were produced by immunoSEQ multiplex PCR, yet TCRdb's version contains in-frame clones alone and is incomplete. V and J calls and clone size follow that table, whereas D and trimming were derived from the DNA. The repertoire consists of 150,000 to 200,000 clones, with around three quarters occurring once and the leading ten covering around 3.3%. V lost 2 bases, J lost 4 bases, and 11 bases lay in between. Looked up from germline, CDR1 is SGHVS and CDR2 is FQNEAQ. This CDR3 is built from 14 residues. Overall study findings and caveats: The study listed approximately 160 cytomegalovirus-associated TCR beta chains. Certain indistinguishable V segments, among them TRBV6-2 and TRBV6-3, were excluded.

A note on this clone: What it binds is not known.

V is TRBV7-8 and J is TRBJ1-1, with D possibly being TRBD1 (6 bases). This TCR came from a woman between 40 and 55 years old in good health and CMV-seronegative. Material for sequencing was PBMCs. CDR3 residues: CASSLMSGATEAFF. The CDR3 DNA reads TGTGCCAGCAGCTTAATGTCAGGGGCCACTGAAGCTTTCTTT.